The 13 T cell receptor beta chains given below trace back to one sample, sequenced in a study of shared clonotypes between healthy human individuals. The naive CD8 population came from CD45RO-negative cells selected for CCR7, without terminally differentiated effector memory CD45RA+ cells. Data came from immunoSEQ multiplex PCR; TCRdb stores just in-frame clones and leaves some out. The sample holds 1.5 million to 2.5 million clones, roughly 94% seen once. Sequencing input: naive CD8+ T cells sorted from blood. The origin of the receptors is a man aged 18 to 29 in good health.

V and J are TRBV13 and TRBJ2-7, with D uncertain. Germline V gives CDR1 PRHDT, CDR2 FYEKMQ (reference sequence). This CDR3 is built from 14 residues. V lost 2 bases and J 2 bases, leaving 10 bases between the germline ends. For the CDR3, the DNA is TGTGCCAGCAGCTTATTCGGCGTTCCCTACGAGCAGTACTTC. Translation gives CASSLFGVPYEQYF.

The chain links TRBV4-1 to TRBJ2-1; unclear D gene. The germline V and J ends were trimmed by 3 bases and 9 bases, with 12 bases remaining between them. This CDR3 is 13 amino acids long. Germline-derived CDR1 and CDR2 are MGHRA and YSYEKL. CDR3 protein: CASSQRFPSEQFF. CDR3 sequence (DNA): TGCGCCAGCAGCCAGAGATTTCCCTCTGAGCAGTTCTTC.

The genes are TRBV30 and TRBJ1-5, with a weak D call TRBD1 (6 bases). V lost 3 bases to trimming and J lost 1 base, with 16 bases between them. The germline V gene has CDR1 GTSNPN and CDR2 SVGIG (reference sequence). The length of the CDR3 is 16 residues. The CDR3 sequence is CAWSTPGEWSNQPQHF. The CDR3, as DNA: TGTGCCTGGAGCACTCCAGGGGAATGGAGCAATCAGCCCCAGCATTTT.

A note on this clone: Other DNA sequences in this specimen translate into the identical CDR3. The chain joins TRBV2 to TRBJ1-1, with D perhaps TRBD1 (5 bases). The CDR3 extends over 12 amino acids. Trimming took 6 bases from V and 1 from J, leaving 6 bases between them. Germline CDR1 SNHLY, CDR2 FYNNEI. In DNA, the CDR3 is TGTGCCAGCAGGAGGGGGAACACTGAAGCTTTCTTT. It codes for CASRRGNTEAFF.

The gene calls are TRBV27 and TRBJ2-3; either TRBD1 or TRBD2 may supply D (5 bases each). This CDR3 is built from 15 residues. Trimming took off 4 bases at V and 3 bases at J, with 14 bases between the two ends. The germline gives CDR1 MNHEY, CDR2 SMNVEV (reference sequence). For the CDR3, the DNA is TGTGCCAGCAGTTCCCGGGACGCCCGTACAGATACGCAGTATTTT. It is translated as CASSSRDARTDTQYF.

The chain joins TRBV5-6 to TRBJ2-1; weak D call: TRBD2 (5 bases). The CDR3 has 14 amino acids. Trimming took off 0 bases at V and 4 bases at J, with 8 bases between the two ends. Germline CDR1 and CDR2: SGHDT and YYEEEE. The chain's CDR3 is CASSLEGGYNEQFF. The CDR3 DNA reads TGTGCCAGCAGCTTGGAGGGCGGGTACAATGAGCAGTTCTTC.

CDR3 region: CASSLEGEKLFF. CDR3 bases: TGTGCCAGCAGTTTGGAGGGGGAAAAACTGTTTTTT. J is TRBJ1-4 and V is TRBV27; perhaps TRBD1 as D (5 bases). Germline CDR1 is MNHEY and CDR2 is SMNVEV (reference sequence). With 3 bases removed from V and 8 bases from J, the gap between germline ends came to 7 bases. The CDR3 is 12 residues long. The full variable domain, rest sourced from reference TRBV27 and TRBJ1-4, is EAQVTQNPRYLITVTGKKLTVTCSQNMNHEYMSWYRQDPGLGLRQIYYSMNVEVTDKGDVPEGYKVSRKEKRNFPLILESPSPNQTSLYFCASSLEGEKLFFGSGTQLSVL.

The V gene is TRBV7-8, the J gene TRBJ2-7, with a possible D match to TRBD2 (5 bases). This CDR3 has 14 residues. Germline CDR1 is SGHVS and CDR2 is FQNEAQ. V was cut by 2 bases and J by 5 bases, with 13 bases left in between. DNA of the CDR3: TGTGCCAGCAGCTTATCCCGGGGTAGTAACGAGCAGTACTTC. It encodes CASSLSRGSNEQYF.

Written as DNA, the CDR3 is TGTGCCAGCAGCGTAGGAGGATACTTC. Encoded protein: CASSVGGYF. The gene calls are TRBV9 and TRBJ2-7; D remains ambiguous. From germline, CDR1 is SGDLS and CDR2 YYNGEE. V was pared by 0 bases and J by 13 bases, with 5 bases between. The CDR3 runs to 9 residues.

The chain uses TRBV5-6 and TRBJ1-5; D remains unclear. The CDR3 is made up of 12 amino acids. Looked up from germline, CDR1 is SGHDT and CDR2 is YYEEEE. Trimming removed 3 bases from V and 6 bases from J, with 7 bases in between. The CDR3 reads CASSSYSQPQHF. The CDR3, as DNA: TGTGCCAGCAGCTCATATAGTCAGCCCCAGCATTTT.

This rearrangement joins TRBV6-5 to TRBJ1-2; maybe TRBD1 (5 bases). CDR1 MNHEY and CDR2 SVGAGI come from the germline V gene. The ends were cut back, 8 bases at V and 6 bases at J, with 16 bases in the middle. The CDR3 contains 13 residues. The CDR3 protein is CASGFGQGDGYTF. The CDR3 bases are TGTGCCAGCGGATTCGGTCAGGGTGATGGCTACACCTTC.

The genes are TRBV4-1 and TRBJ1-2, with D unresolved. Germline CDR1 and CDR2: MGHRA and YSYEKL. The length of the CDR3 is 13 residues. V gave up 6 bases and J gave up 5 bases, with 13 bases separating them. CDR3 protein: CASRQLGSYGYTF. The CDR3 coding sequence is TGCGCCAGCAGGCAGCTTGGGTCTTATGGCTACACCTTC.

This chain links TRBV7-2 with TRBJ2-3, with TRBD1 matching over 8 bases. V dropped 1 base and J dropped 3; count of bases not matched to a gene: 9. Per germline, CDR1 SGHTA and CDR2 FQGNSA. The CDR3 length is 17 residues. CDR3 nucleotides: TGTGCCAGCAGCTTAGGGATTGTTTGGACAGGGACAGATACGCAGTATTTT. This gives the protein CASSLGIVWTGTDTQYF.